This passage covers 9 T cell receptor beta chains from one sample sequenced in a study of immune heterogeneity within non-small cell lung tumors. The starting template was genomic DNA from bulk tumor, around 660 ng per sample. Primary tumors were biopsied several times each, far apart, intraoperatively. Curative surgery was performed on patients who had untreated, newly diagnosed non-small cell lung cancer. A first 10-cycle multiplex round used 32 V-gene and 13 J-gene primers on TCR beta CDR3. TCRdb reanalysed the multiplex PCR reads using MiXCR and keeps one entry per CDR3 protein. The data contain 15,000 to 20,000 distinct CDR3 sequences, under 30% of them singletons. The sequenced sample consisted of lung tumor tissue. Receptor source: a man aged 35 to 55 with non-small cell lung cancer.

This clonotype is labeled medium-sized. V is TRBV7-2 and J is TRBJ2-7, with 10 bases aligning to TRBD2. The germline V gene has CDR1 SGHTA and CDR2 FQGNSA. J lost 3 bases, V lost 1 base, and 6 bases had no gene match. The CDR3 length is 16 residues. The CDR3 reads CASSLEGLAGVYEQYF. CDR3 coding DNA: TGTGCCAGCAGCTTAGAGGGGCTAGCGGGGGTCTACGAGCAGTACTTC.

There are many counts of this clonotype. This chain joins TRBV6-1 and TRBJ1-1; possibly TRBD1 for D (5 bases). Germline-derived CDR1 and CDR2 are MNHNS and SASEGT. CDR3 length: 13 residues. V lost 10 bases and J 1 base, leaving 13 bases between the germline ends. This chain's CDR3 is CATIRQGNTEAFF. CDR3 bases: TGTGCCACTATCCGCCAGGGGAACACTGAAGCTTTCTTT.

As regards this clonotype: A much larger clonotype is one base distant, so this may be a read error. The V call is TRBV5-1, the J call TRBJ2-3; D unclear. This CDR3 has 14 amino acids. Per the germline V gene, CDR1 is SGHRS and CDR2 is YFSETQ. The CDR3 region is CASTRGESTDSQYF. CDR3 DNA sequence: TGCGCCAGCACCCGAGGCGAAAGCACAGATTCGCAGTATTTT.

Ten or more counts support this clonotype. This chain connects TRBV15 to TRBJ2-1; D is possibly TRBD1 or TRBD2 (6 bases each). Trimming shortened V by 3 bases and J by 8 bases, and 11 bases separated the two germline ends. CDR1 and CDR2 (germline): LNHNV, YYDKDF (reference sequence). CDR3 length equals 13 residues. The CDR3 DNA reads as TGTGCCACCAGCAGCAACGGGGGCGATGAGCAGTTCTTC. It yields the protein CATSSNGGDEQFF. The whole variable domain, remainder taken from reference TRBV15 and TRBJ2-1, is DAMVIQNPRYQVTQFGKPVTLSCSQTLNHNVMYWYQQKSSQAPKLLFHYYDKDFNNEADTPDNFQSRRPNTSFCFLDIRSPGLGDTAMYLCATSSNGGDEQFFGPGTRLTVL.

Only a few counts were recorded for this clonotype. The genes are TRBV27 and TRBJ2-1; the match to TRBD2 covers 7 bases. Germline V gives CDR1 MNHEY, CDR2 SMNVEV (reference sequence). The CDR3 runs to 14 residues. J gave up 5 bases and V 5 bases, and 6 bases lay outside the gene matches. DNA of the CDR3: TGTGCCAGCAGTCCCGGGGGGTTCAACAATGAGCAGTTCTTC. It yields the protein CASSPGGFNNEQFF.

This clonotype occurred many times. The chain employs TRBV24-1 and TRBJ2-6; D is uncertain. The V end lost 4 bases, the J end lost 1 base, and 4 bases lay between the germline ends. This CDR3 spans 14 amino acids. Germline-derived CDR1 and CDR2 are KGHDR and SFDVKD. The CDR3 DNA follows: TGTGCCACCAGTGAAGGTTCTGGGGCCAACGTCCTGACTTTC. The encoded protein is CATSEGSGANVLTF.

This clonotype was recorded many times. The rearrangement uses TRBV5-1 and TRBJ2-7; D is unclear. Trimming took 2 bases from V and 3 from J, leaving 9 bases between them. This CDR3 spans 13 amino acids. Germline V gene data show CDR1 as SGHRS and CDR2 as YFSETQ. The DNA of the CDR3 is TGCGCCAGCAGCTTCGGGTCGGGCTACGAGCAGTACTTC. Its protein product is CASSFGSGYEQYF.

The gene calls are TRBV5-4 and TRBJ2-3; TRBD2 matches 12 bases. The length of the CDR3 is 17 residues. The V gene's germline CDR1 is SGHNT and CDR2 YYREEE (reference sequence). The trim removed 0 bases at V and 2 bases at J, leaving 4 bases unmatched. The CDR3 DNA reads TGTGCCAGCAGCTTGGCTCCTAGCGGGAGGGCCACAGATACGCAGTATTTT. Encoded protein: CASSLAPSGRATDTQYF. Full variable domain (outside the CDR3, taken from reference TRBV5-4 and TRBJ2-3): ETGVTQSPTHLIKTRGQQVTLRCSSQSGHNTVSWYQQALGQGPQFIFQYYREEENGRGNFPPRFSGLQFPNYSSELNVNALELDDSALYLCASSLAPSGRATDTQYFGPGTRLTVL.

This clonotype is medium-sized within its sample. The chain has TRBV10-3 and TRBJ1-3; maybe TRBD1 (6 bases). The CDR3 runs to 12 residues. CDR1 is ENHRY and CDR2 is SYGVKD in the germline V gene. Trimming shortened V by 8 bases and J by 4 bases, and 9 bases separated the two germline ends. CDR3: CAISGGGNTIYF. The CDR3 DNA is TGTGCCATCTCTGGGGGCGGAAACACCATATATTTT.